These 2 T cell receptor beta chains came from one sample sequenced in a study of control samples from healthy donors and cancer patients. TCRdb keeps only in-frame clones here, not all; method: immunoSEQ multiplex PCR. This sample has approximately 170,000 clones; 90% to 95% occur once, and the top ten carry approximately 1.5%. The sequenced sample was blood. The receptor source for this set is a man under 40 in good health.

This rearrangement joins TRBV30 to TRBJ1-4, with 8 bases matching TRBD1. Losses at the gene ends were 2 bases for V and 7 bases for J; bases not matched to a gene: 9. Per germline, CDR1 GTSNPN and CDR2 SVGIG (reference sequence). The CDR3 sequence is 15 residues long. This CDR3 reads CAWSPDRGRREKLFF. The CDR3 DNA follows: TGTGCCTGGAGTCCTGACAGGGGCCGGCGTGAAAAACTGTTTTTT.

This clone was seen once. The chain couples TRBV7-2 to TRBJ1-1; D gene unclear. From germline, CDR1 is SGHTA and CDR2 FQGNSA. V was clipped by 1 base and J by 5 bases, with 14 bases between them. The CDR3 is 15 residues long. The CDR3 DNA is TGTGCCAGCAGCTTAGAAGGCGAGGGTACAACTGAAGCTTTCTTT. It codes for CASSLEGEGTTEAFF.